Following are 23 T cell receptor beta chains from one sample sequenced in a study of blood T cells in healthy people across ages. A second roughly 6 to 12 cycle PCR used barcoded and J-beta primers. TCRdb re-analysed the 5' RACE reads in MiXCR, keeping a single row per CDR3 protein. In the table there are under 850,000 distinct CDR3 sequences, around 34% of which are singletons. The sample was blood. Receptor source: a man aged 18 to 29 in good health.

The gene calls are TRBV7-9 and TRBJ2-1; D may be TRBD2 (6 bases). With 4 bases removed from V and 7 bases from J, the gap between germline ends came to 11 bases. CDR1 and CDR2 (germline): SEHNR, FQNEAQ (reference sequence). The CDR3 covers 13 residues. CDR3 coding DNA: TGTGCCAGCAGCTATGGACTACGTAATGAGCAGTTCTTC. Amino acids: CASSYGLRNEQFF.

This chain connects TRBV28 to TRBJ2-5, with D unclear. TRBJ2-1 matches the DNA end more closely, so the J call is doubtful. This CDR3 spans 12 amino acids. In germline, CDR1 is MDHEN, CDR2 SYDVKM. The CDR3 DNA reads TGTGCCAGCCGGGCAGGCCAAGAGACCCAGTTCTTC. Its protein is CASRAGQETQFF.

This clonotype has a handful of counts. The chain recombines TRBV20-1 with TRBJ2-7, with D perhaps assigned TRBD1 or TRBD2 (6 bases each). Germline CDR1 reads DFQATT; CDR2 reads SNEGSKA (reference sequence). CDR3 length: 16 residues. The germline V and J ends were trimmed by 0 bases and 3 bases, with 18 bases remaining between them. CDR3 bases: TGCAGTGCTAGAGATAGTACAGGGAGGCTTGGCTACGAGCAGTACTTC. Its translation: CSARDSTGRLGYEQYF.

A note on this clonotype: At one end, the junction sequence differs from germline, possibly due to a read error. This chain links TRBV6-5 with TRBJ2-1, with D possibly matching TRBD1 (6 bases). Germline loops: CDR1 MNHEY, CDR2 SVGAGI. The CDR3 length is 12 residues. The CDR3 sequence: CASGRQVDERFF. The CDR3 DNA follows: TGTGCCAGCGGGCGACAGGTGGATGAGCGGTTCTTC.

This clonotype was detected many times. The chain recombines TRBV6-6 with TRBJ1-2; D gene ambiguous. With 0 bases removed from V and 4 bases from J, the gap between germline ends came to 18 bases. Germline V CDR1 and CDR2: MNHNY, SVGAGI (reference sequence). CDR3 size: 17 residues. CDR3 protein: CASSYSTSGSEGYGYTF. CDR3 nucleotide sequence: TGTGCCAGCAGTTACTCGACCTCCGGGTCTGAGGGCTATGGCTACACCTTC.

CDR3: CASSVAVWTGNEQYF. The CDR3 nucleotides read TGTGCCAGCAGCGTAGCGGTTTGGACGGGAAATGAGCAGTACTTC. This sequence joins TRBV28 and TRBJ2-7; a weak D match, TRBD2 (6 bases). The CDR3 length is 15 residues. Germline V gene data show CDR1 as MDHEN and CDR2 as SYDVKM. V lost 6 bases and J 7 bases, leaving 22 bases between the germline ends.

The CDR3 here is CASSYLSYNEQYF. In nucleotides, the CDR3 is TGTGCCAGCAGTTACCTCTCCTACAATGAGCAGTACTTC. The chain recombines TRBV25-1 with TRBJ2-7; D is uncertain. Per germline, CDR1 MGHDK and CDR2 SYGVNS. This CDR3 region has 13 residues. Between the trimmed V and J ends, which lost 5 bases and 7 bases, there was a span of 15 bases.

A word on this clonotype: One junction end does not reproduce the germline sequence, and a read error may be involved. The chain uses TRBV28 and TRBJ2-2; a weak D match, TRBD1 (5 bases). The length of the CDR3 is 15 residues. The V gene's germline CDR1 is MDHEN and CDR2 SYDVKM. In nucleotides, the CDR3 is TGTGCCAGCAGCTTATTCAGGGCGAACACCGGGGAGCTGTTTTTT. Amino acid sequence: CASSLFRANTGELFF.

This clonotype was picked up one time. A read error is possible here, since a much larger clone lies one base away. The CDR3 protein is CASSPQSLAKNSQYF. The CDR3 DNA reads as TGCGCCAGCAGCCCCCAAAGCCTAGCCAAAAACAGTCAGTACTTC. V usage is TRBV5-1 and J usage is TRBJ2-4, with D possibly being TRBD2 (5 bases). This CDR3 is 15 amino acids long. CDR1 is SGHRS, CDR2 YFSETQ, per germline.

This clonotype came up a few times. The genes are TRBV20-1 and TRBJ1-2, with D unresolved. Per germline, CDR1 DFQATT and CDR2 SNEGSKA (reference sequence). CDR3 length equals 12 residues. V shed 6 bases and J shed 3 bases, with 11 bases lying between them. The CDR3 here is CSAPGVDYGYTF. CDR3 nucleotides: TGCAGTGCCCCCGGAGTGGACTATGGCTACACCTTC.

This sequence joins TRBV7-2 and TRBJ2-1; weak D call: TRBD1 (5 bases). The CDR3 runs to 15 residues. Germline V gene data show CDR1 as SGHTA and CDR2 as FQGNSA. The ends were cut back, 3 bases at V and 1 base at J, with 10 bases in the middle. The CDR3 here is CASSFAQGSYNEQFF. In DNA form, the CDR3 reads TGTGCCAGCAGCTTTGCCCAGGGATCCTACAATGAGCAGTTCTTC.

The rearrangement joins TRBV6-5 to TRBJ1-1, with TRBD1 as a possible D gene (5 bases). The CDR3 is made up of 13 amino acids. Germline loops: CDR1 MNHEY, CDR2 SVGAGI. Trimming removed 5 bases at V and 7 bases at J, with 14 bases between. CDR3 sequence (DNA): TGTGCCAGCAGTCAACAGCGGGACCTTGAAGCTTTCTTT. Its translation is CASSQQRDLEAFF.

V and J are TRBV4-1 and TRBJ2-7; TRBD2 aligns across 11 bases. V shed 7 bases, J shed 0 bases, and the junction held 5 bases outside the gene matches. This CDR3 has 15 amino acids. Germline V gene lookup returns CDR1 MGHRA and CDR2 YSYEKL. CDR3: CASNIAGGSSYEQYF. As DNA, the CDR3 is TGCGCCAGCAACATAGCGGGAGGGAGCTCCTACGAGCAGTACTTC.

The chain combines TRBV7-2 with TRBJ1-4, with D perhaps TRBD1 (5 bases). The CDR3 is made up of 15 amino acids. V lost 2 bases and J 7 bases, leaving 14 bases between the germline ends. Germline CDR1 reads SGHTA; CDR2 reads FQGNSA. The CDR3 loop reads CASSLLRGEGEKLFF. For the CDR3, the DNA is TGTGCCAGCAGCTTACTGAGGGGAGAGGGTGAAAAACTGTTTTTT.

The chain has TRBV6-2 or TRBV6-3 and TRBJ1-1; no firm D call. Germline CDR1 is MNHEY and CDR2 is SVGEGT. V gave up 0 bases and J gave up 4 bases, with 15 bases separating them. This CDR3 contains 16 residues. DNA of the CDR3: TGTGCCAGCAGTTACTCGATACGGGCCGAAGGCACTGAAGCTTTCTTT. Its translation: CASSYSIRAEGTEAFF.

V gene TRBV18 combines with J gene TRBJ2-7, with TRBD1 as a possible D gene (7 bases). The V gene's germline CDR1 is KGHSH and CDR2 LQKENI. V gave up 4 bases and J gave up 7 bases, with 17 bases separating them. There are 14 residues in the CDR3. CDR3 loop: CASSLQGRDNEQYF. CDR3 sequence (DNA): TGTGCCAGCTCACTACAGGGGCGGGACAATGAGCAGTACTTC.

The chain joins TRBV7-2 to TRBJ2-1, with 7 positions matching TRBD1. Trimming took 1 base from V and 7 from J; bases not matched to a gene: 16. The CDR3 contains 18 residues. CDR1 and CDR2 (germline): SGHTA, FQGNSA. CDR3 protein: CASSLGSVGQGVPNEQFF. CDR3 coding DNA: TGTGCCAGCAGCTTAGGGAGTGTGGGGCAGGGGGTACCTAATGAGCAGTTCTTC. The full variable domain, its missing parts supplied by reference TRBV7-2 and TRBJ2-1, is GAGVSQSPSNKVTEKGKDVELRCDPISGHTALYWYRQSLGQGLEFLIYFQGNSAPDKSGLPSDRFSAERTGGSVSTLTIQRTQQEDSAVYLCASSLGSVGQGVPNEQFFGPGTRLTVL.

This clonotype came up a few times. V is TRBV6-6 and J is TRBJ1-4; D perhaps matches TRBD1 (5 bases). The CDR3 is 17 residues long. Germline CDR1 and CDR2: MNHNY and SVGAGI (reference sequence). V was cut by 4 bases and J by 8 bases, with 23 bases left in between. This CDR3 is CASSWRPGLSLDEKLFF. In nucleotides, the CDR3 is TGTGCCAGCAGTTGGCGACCGGGACTCTCCTTGGACGAAAAACTGTTTTTT.

CDR3: CASSPMGGGGFYEQYF. The CDR3 bases are TGTGCCAGCAGTCCCATGGGGGGGGGAGGTTTCTACGAGCAGTACTTC. The chain links TRBV27 to TRBJ2-7, with 7 bases that match TRBD2. The junction had 13 bases not matched to a gene; V was cut back by 5 bases and J by 3 bases. There are 16 residues in the CDR3. From germline, CDR1 is MNHEY and CDR2 SMNVEV (reference sequence).

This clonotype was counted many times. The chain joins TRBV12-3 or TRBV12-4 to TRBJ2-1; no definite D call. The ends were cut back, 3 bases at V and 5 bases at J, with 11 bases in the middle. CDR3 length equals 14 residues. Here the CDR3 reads CASSLGLVDNEQFF. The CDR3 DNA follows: TGTGCCAGCAGTTTGGGGTTGGTGGACAATGAGCAGTTCTTC.

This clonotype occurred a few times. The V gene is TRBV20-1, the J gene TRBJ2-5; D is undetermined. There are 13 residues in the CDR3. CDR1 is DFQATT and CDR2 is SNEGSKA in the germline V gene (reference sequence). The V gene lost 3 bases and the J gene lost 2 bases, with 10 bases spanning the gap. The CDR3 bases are TGCAGTGCTAGGGCCGAGCCGCAAGAGACCCAGTACTTC. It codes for CSARAEPQETQYF.

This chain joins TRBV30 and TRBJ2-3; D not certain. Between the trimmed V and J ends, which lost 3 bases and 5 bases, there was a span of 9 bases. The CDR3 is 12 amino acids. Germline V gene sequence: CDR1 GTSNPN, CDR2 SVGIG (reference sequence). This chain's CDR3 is CAWSPQVDTQYF. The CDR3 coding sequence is TGTGCCTGGAGCCCCCAGGTAGATACGCAGTATTTT.

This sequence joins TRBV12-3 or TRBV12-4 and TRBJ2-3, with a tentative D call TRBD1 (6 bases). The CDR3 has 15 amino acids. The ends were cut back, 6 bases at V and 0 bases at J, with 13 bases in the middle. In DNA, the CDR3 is TGTGCCAGCAGCCGGGACATATCTAGCACAGATACGCAGTATTTT. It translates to CASSRDISSTDTQYF.